Detailed here is one T cell receptor (beta chain). TCRdb's copy holds only in-frame clones and misses some; the assay was immunoSEQ multiplex PCR. The sample lists some 76,000 clones; about nine tenths were seen once. This CDR3 comprises 19 residues. Trimming removed 0 bases from V and 5 bases from J, with 23 bases in between. In germline, CDR1 is MNHEY, CDR2 SVGEGT. The entry originates in a study of control samples from healthy donors and cancer patients. Sequencing used PBMCs. The V gene is TRBV6-2 or TRBV6-3, the J gene TRBJ2-1; D is perhaps TRBD2 (5 bases). This receptor was obtained from a woman aged 45 to 65 with colorectal cancer. The CDR3 spells CASSYSLAPGRAPNNEQFF. The DNA for the CDR3 is TGTGCCAGCAGTTACTCGCTAGCCCCGGGGAGAGCCCCCAACAATGAGCAGTTCTTC.